This T cell receptor beta chain stems from a study of T cells in localized non-small cell lung cancer. Profiled with immunoSEQ multiplex PCR; TCRdb holds only in-frame clones, not every one. The table has over 35,000 clones, roughly 79% seen once. This sequence was found in a male donor older than 55 with stage II lung adenocarcinoma. The input for sequencing was peripheral blood mononuclear cells, taken before any cancer treatment.

The CDR3 reads CASSLMGGPNQPQHF. The CDR3 bases are TGTGCCAGCAGCTTGATGGGGGGACCCAATCAGCCCCAGCATTTT. The chain has TRBV5-6 and TRBJ1-5; D is perhaps TRBD1 (5 bases). V was clipped by 1 base and J by 3 bases, with 11 bases between them. Germline CDR1 reads SGHDT; CDR2 reads YYEEEE. The CDR3 covers 15 residues.